This TCR beta chain derives from a study of T cell responses to AZD1222 COVID-19 vaccine. Study-level points and caveats: Rises in breadth and depth of Spike-specific TCRs came after two AZD1222 doses.

Of note for this clone: The antigen is not known.

The CDR3 runs 13 residues. The V end lost 3 bases, the J end lost 2 bases, and 7 bases lay between the germline ends. Germline lookup yields CDR1 SGHTA and CDR2 FQGTGA. Some clones are missing from TCRdb's copy, which holds only in-frame ones; the method was immunoSEQ multiplex PCR. The sample carries roughly 35,000 clones, about 86% recorded once. The material sequenced was peripheral blood, taken on day 0 of AZD1222 vaccination. This sequence joins TRBV7-3 and TRBJ2-5; unclear D gene. The clonotype was recovered from an adult in good health. The CDR3, as DNA: TGTGCCAGCAGCTTGCGGTATCAAGAGACCCAGTACTTC. It specifies CASSLRYQETQYF.